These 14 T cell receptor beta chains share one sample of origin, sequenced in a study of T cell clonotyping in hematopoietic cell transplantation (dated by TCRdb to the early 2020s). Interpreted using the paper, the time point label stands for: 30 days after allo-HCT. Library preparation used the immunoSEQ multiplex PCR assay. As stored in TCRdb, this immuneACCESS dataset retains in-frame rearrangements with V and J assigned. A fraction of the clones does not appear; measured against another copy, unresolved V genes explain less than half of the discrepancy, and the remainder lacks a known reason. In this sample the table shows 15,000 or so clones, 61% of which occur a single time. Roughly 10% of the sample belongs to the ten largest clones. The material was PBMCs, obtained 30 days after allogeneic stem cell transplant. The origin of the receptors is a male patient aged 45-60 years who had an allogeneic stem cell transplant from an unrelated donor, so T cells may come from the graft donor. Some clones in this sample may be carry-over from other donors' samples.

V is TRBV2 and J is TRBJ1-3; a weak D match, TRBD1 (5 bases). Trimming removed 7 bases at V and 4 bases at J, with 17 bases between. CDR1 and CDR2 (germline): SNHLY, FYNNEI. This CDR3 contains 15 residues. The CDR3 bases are TGTGCCAGCACCGAATCCGGGGCCATGGGAAACACCATATATTTT. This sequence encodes CASTESGAMGNTIYF.

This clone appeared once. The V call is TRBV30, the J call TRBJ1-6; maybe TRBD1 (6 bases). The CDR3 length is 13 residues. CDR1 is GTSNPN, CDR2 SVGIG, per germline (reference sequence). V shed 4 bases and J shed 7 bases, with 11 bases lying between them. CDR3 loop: CAWKNRENSPLHF. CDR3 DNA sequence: TGTGCCTGGAAAAACAGGGAGAATTCACCCCTCCACTTT.

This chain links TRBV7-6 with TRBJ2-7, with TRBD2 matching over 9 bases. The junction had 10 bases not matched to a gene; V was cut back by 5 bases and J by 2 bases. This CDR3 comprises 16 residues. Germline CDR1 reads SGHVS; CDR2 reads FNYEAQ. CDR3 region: CASSRSGRTSAYEQYF. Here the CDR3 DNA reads TGTGCCAGCAGCCGCAGTGGTAGGACTAGCGCCTACGAGCAGTACTTC.

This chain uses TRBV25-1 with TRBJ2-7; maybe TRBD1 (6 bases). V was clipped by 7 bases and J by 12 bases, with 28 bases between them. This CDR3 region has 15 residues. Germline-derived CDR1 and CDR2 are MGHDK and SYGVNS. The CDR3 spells CASISPHSLLRGMYF. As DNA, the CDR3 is TGTGCCAGCATCAGTCCCCATTCATTACTCAGGGGCATGTACTTC.

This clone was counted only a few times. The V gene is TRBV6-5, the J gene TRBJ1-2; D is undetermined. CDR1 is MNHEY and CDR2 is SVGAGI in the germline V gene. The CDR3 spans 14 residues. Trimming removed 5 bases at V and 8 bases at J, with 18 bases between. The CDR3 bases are TGTGCCAGCAGTCCCCGGGCCGACCTTATGGGCTACACCTTC. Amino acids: CASSPRADLMGYTF.

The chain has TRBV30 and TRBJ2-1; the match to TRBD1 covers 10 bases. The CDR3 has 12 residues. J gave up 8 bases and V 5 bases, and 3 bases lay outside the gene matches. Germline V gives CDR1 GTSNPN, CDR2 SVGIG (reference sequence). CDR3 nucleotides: TGTGCCTGGGACAGGGGGCGAGATGAGCAGTTCTTC. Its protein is CAWDRGRDEQFF.

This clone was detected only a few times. The DNA for the CDR3 is TGTGCCAGCAGTTTCGAGCTTAGCAATCAGCCCCAGCATTTT. It encodes CASSFELSNQPQHF. This sequence joins TRBV28 and TRBJ1-5; D gene unclear. The V and J ends lost 3 bases and 0 bases respectively, with 6 bases between them. CDR1 is MDHEN, CDR2 SYDVKM, per germline. CDR3 length: 14 amino acids.

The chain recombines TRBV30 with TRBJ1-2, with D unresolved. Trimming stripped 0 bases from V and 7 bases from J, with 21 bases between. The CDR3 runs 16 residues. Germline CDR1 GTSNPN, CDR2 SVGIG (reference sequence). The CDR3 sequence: CAWSVSLRLTLSGYTF. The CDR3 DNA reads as TGTGCCTGGAGTGTAAGTCTCCGGCTGACTCTTAGTGGCTACACCTTC.

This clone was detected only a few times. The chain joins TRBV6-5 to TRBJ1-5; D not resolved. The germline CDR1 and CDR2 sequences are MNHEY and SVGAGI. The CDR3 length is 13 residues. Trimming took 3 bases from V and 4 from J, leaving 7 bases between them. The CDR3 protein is CASSYGRNQPQHF. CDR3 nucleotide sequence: TGTGCCAGCAGTTATGGGCGAAATCAGCCCCAGCATTTT.

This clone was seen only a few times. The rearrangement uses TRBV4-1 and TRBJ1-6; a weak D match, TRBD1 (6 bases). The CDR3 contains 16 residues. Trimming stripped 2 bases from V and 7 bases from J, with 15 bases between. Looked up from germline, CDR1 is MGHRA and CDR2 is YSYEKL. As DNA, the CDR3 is TGCGCCAGCAGCCAACCCGTCTCAGGGGCCAATTCACCCCTCCACTTT. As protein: CASSQPVSGANSPLHF.

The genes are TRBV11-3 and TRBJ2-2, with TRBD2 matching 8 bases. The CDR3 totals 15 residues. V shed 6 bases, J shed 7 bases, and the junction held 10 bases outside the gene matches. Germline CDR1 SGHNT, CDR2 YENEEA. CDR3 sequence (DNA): TGTGCCAGCAGTTCCCTAGCGGGTTCGAGCGGGGAGCTGTTTTTT. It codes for CASSSLAGSSGELFF. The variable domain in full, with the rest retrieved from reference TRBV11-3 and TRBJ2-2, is EAGVVQSPRYKIIEKKQPVAFWCNPISGHNTLYWYLQNLGQGPELLIRYENEEAVDDSQLPKDRFSAERLKGVDSTLKIQPAELGDSAVYLCASSSLAGSSGELFFGEGSRLTVL.

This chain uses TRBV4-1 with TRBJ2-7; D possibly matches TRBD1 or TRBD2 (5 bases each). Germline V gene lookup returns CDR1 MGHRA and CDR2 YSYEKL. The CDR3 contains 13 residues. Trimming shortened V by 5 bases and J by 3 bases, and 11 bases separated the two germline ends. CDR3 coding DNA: TGCGCCAGCAGCGGGACCGTAGACTACGAGCAGTACTTC. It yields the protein CASSGTVDYEQYF.

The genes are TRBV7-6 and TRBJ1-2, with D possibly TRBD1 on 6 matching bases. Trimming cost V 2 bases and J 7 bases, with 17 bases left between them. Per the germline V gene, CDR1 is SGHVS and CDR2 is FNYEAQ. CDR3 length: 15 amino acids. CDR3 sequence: CASSLQEGVRGGYTF. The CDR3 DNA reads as TGTGCCAGCAGCTTACAAGAGGGGGTAAGAGGTGGCTACACCTTC.

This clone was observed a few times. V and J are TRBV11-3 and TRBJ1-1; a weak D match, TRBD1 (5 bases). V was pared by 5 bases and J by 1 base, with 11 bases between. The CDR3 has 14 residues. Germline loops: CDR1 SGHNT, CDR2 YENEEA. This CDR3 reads CASSLGGSNTEAFF. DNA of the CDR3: TGTGCCAGCAGCCTTGGGGGGTCGAACACTGAAGCTTTCTTT.